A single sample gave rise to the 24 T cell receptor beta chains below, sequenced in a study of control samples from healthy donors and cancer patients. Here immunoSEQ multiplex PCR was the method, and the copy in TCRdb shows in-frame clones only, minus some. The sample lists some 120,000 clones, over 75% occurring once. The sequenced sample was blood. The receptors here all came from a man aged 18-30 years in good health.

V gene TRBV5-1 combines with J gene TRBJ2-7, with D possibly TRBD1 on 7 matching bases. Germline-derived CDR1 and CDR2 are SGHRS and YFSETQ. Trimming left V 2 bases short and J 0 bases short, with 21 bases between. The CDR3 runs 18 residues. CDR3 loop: CASSLGTDYRGSSYEQYF. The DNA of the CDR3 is TGCGCCAGCAGCTTAGGGACAGACTATCGGGGGAGCTCCTACGAGCAGTACTTC.

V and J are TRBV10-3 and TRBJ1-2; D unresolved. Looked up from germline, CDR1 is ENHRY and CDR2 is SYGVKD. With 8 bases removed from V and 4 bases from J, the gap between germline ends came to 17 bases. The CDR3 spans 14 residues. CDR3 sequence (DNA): TGTGCCATCTGGCGGGCCGAGGGCTTCTATGGCTACACCTTC. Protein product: CAIWRAEGFYGYTF.

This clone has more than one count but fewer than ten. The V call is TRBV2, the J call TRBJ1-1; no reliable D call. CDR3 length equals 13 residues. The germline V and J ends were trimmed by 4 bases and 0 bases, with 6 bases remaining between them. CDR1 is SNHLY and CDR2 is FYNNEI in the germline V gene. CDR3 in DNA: TGTGCCAGCAGTGTACAGCTGAACACTGAAGCTTTCTTT. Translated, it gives CASSVQLNTEAFF.

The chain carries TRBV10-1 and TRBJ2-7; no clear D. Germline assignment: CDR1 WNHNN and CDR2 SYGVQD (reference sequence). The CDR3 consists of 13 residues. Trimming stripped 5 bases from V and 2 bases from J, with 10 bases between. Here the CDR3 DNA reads TGCGCCAGCAGTAAGGGTCCCACCTACGAGCAGTACTTC. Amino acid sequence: CASSKGPTYEQYF.

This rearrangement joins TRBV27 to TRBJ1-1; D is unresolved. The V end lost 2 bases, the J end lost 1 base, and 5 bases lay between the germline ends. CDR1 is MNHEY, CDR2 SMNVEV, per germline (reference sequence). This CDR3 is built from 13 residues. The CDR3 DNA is TGTGCCAGCAGTTTAAAGGGGAACACTGAAGCTTTCTTT. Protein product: CASSLKGNTEAFF.

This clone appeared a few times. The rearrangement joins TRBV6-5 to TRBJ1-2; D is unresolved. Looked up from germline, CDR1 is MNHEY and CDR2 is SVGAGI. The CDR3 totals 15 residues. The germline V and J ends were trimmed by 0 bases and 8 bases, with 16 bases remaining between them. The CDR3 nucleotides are TGTGCCAGCAGTTACTCGTCTGTGACTCTAGGCGGCTACACCTTC. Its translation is CASSYSSVTLGGYTF.

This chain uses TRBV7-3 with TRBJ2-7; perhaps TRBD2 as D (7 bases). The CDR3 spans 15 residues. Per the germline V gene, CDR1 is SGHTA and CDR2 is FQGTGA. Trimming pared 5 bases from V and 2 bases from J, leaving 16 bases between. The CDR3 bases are TGTGCCAGCAGCGCCCGGGTGGGGGGGCCCTACGAGCAGTACTTC. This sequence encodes CASSARVGGPYEQYF. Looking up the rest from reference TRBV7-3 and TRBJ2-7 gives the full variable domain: GAGVSQTPSNKVTEKGKYVELRCDPISGHTALYWYRQSLGQGPEFLIYFQGTGAADDSGLPNDRFFAVRPEGSVSTLKIQRTERGDSAVYLCASSARVGGPYEQYFGPGTRLTVT.

The chain's CDR3 is CATGEGGESTEAFF. DNA for the CDR3: TGTGCCACTGGGGAGGGTGGTGAGAGCACTGAAGCTTTCTTT. This chain links TRBV24-1 with TRBJ1-1; D not resolved. The CDR3 has 14 amino acids. CDR1 is KGHDR, CDR2 SFDVKD, per germline. V gave up 10 bases and J gave up 4 bases, with 18 bases separating them.

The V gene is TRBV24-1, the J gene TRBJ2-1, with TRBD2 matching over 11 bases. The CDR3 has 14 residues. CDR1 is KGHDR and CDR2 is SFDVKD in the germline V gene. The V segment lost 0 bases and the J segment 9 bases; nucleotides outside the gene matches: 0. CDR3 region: CATSDLGTSGEQFF. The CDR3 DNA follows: TGTGCCACCAGTGATTTGGGGACTAGCGGTGAGCAGTTCTTC.

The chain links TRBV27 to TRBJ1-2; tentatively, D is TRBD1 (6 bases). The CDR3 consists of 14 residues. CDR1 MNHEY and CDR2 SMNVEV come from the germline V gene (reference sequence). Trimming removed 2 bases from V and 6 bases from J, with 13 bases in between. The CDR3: CASSLTGSVHGYTF. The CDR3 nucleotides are TGTGCCAGCAGTTTAACAGGGTCTGTCCATGGCTACACCTTC.

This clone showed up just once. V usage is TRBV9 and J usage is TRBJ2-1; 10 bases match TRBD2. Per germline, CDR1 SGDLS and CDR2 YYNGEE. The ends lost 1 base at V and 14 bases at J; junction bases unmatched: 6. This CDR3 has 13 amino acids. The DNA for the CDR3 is TGTGCCAGCAGCGTAACTAGCGGGACTTTGGAGTTCTTC. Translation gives CASSVTSGTLEFF.

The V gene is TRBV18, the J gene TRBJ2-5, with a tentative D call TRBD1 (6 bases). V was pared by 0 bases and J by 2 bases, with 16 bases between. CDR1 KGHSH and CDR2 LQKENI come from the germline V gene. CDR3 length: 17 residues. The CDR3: CASSPPRNGQPQETQYF. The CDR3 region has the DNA TGTGCCAGCTCACCACCTAGAAACGGACAGCCTCAAGAGACCCAGTACTTC.

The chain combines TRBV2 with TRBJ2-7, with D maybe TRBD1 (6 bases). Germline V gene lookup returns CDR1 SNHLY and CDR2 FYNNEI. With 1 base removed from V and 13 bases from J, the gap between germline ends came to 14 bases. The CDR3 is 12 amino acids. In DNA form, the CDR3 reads TGTGCCAGCAGTGAAGGGACAGTAAATATTTACTTC. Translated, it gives CASSEGTVNIYF.

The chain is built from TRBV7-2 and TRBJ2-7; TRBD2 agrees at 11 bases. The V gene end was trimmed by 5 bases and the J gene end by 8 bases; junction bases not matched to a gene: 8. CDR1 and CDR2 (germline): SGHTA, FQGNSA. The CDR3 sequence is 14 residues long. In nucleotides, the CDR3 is TGTGCCAGCAGCCAACTAGCGGGAGTTACAAAGCAGTACTTC. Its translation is CASSQLAGVTKQYF.

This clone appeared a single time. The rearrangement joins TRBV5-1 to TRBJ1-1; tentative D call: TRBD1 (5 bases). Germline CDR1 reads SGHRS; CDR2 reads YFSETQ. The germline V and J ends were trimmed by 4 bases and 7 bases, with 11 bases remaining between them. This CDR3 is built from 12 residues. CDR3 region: CASSIQGFEAFF. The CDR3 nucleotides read TGCGCCAGCAGCATTCAGGGTTTTGAAGCTTTCTTT. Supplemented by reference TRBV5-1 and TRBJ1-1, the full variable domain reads KAGVTQTPRYLIKTRGQQVTLSCSPISGHRSVSWYQQTPGQGLQFLFEYFSETQRNKGNFPGRFSGRQFSNSRSEMNVSTLELGDSALYLCASSIQGFEAFFGQGTRLTVV.

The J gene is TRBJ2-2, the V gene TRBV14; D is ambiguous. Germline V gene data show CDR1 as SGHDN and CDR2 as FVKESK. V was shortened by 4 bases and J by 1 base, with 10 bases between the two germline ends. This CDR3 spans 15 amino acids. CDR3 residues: CASSLIRQNTGELFF. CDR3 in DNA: TGTGCCAGCAGCCTTATTCGTCAGAACACCGGGGAGCTGTTTTTT.

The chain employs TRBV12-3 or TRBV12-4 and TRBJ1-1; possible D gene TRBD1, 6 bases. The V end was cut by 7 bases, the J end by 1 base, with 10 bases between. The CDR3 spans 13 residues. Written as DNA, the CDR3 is TGTGCCAGCACCTCGGGGGCGAACACTGAAGCTTTCTTT. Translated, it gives CASTSGANTEAFF.

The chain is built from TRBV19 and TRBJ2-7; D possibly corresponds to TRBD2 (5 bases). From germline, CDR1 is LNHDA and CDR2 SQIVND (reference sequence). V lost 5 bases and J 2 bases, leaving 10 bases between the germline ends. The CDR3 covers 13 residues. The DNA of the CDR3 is TGTGCCAGTAGTGGGAGAGCGACCTACGAGCAGTACTTC. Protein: CASSGRATYEQYF.

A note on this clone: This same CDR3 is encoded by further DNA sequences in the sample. The CDR3 sequence is CASSFRAVNTEAFF. In DNA form, the CDR3 reads TGTGCCAGCAGCTTTAGGGCGGTGAACACTGAAGCTTTCTTT. The chain joins TRBV5-6 to TRBJ1-1; D is unresolved. V was trimmed by 2 bases and J by 0 bases, leaving 8 bases between them. CDR1 SGHDT and CDR2 YYEEEE come from the germline V gene. There are 14 residues in the CDR3.

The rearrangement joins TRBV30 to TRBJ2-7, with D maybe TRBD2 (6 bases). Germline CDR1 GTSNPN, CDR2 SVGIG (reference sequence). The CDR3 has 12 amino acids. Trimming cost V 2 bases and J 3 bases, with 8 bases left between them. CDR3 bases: TGTGCCTGGAGTTCCGGGGGCTACGAGCAGTACTTC. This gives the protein CAWSSGGYEQYF. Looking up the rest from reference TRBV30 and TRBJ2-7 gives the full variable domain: SQTIHQWPATLVQPVGSPLSLECTVEGTSNPNLYWYRQAAGRGLQLLFYSVGIGQISSEVPQNLSASRPQDRQFILSSKKLLLSDSGFYLCAWSSGGYEQYFGPGTRLTVT.

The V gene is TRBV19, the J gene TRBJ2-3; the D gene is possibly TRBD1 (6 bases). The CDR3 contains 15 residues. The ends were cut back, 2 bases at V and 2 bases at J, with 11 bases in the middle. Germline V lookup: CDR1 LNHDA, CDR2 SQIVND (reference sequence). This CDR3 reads CASSISSGATDTQYF. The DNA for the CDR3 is TGTGCCAGTAGTATATCGTCAGGGGCCACAGATACGCAGTATTTT.

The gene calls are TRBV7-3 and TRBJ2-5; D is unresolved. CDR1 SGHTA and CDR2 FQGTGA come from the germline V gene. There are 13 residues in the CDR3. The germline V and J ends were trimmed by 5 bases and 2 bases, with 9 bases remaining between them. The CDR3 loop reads CASSLMGQETQYF. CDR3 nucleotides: TGTGCCAGCAGCCTGATGGGGCAAGAGACCCAGTACTTC.

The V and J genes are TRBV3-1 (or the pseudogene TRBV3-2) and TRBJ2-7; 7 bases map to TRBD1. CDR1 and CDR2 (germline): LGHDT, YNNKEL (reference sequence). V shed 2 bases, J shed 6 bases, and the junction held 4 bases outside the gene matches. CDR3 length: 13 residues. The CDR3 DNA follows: TGTGCCAGCAGCCAATTGGCAGGGGGCGAGCAGTACTTC. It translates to CASSQLAGGEQYF.

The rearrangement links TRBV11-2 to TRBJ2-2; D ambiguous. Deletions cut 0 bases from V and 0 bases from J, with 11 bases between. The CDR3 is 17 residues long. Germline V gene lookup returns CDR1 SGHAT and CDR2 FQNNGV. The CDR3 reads CASSLDHHNANTGELFF. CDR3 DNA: TGTGCCAGCAGCTTAGATCATCACAACGCGAACACCGGGGAGCTGTTTTTT.